This T cell receptor beta chain was identified in a study of low-dose radiotherapy and immunotherapy resistance in tumors. Study in general: Cohort 2 patients were irradiated with 1 Gy every two weeks, reaching 13 Gy over 26 weeks. Treatment consisted of nivolumab 240 mg every two weeks and ipilimumab 1 mg/kg every six weeks, given intravenously to patients.

The time point: before trial treatment. cDNA synthesis used a TRAV/TRBV-specific primer set for both chains. PCR amplification of the TCRs was performed with Phusion for approximately 20 PCR cycles, and it relied on a constant-region primer together with a V-primer adapter. TCRdb re-derived calls from the reads in MiXCR, one entry per CDR3 protein. The sample lists approximately 84,000 distinct CDR3 sequences; around 17% were seen once. V dropped 0 bases and J dropped 1 base, with 7 bases sitting between them. CDR3 size: 14 residues. Specimen: PBMCs, collected before treatment. The rearrangement links TRBV23-1 to TRBJ2-7; no clear D gene. TRBV23-1 is marked as an open reading frame, function uncertain. The receptor was isolated from a male donor with prostate cancer. CDR3 amino acids: CASSQSGMSYEQYF. The CDR3 DNA sequence: TGCGCCAGCAGTCAATCGGGCATGTCCTACGAGCAGTACTTC.